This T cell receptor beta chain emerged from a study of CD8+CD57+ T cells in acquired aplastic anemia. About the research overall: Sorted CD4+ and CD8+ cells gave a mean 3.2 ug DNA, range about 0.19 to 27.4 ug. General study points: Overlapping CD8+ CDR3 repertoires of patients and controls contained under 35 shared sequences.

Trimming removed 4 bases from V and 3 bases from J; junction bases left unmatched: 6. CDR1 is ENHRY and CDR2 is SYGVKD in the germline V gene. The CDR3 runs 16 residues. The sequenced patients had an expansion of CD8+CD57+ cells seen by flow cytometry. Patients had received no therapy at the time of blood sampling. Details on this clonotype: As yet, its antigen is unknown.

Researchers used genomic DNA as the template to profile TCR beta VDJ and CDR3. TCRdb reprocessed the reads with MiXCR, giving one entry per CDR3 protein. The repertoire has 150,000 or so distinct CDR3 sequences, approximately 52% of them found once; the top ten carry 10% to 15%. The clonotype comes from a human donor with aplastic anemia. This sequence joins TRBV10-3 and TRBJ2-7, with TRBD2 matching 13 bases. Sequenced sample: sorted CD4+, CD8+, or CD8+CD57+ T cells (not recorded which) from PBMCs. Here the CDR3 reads CAISGAGTSGVYEQYF. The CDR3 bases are TGTGCCATCAGTGGAGCCGGGACTAGCGGGGTCTACGAGCAGTACTTC.